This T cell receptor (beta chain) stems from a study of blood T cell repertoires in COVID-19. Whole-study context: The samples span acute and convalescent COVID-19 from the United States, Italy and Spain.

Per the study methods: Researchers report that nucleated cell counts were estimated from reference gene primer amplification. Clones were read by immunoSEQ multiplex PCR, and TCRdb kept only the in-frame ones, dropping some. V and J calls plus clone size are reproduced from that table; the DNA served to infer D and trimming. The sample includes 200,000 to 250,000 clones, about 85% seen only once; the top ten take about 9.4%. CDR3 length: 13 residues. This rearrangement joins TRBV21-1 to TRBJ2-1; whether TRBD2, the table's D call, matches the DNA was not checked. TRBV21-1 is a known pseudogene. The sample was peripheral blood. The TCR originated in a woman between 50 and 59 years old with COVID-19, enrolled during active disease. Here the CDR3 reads CASSNYSGDEQFF. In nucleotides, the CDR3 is TGTGCCAGCAGCAATTACAGCGGCGATGAGCAGTTCTTC.